The sequence of this TCR beta chain was determined in a study of blood T cells in healthy people across ages (dated by TCRdb to 2014 to 2015). In terms of the full investigation: In model experiments, template switching captured about one uniquely barcoded TCR beta cDNA molecule for every two T cells. For two donors (one aged 18 to 29 and one aged 80 or older), the study analyzed two additional independent replicas of 1 million unique cDNA reads from the same blood draw. The donors were split into four age groups: young (average around 15 years), middle-aged (over 35), aged (roughly 68) and long-lived (over 80). The study measured age-related changes in TCR beta repertoire diversity using deep sequencing normalized with unique cDNA molecular identifiers. Points the paper makes about the study in general: Estimates of total diversity based on one million sequenced T cells were considered lower bounds and underestimates. Since profiling was done on bulk unsorted PBMCs, naive and antigen-experienced compartments could not be conclusively compared. The CMV infection status of donors was not known, potentially confounding age-related changes in expanded clonotypes. Observed TCR beta diversity correlated strongly with the percentage of naive T cells measured by flow cytometry. The long-lived group showed more naive CD4+ T cells, fewer expanded clones and increased TCR diversity than the aged group, suggesting age selection. As age increased, observed TCR beta diversity per million T cells dropped in a roughly linear way, and a significant reduction was already evident by age approximately 40.

Reading from cysteine to phenylalanine, the CDR3 counts 14 amino acids. The CDR3 DNA has 42 bases and is translated from base 1. V lost 2 bases and J lost 4 bases, and the count of bases not matched to a germline gene is 4. CDR1 and CDR2 are drawn from the germline V gene (reference sequence): SGHAT, FQDESV. Library preparation was by 5' RACE. This sample was sequenced with an Illumina HiSeq 2500. The second PCR ran for about 6 to 12 cycles and used a J-beta primer mix along with a sample-barcoded 5' primer. A unique molecular identifier was introduced onto each TCR beta cDNA molecule by a template-switch 5' adaptor carrying 12 random nucleotides. Each sample yielded at least 2.5 million CDR3-containing paired-end reads. First-strand cDNA synthesis was performed from all RNA using the Mint cDNA synthesis kit, with priming by a TRBC-specific oligonucleotide. After uracil-DNA glycosylase treatment, a first 18-cycle PCR used universal primers M1SS and BC2_uni_R on all cDNA. Turning to the authors' computational methods: Normalization of each sample was performed by random selection of 1 million high-quality reads, each carrying a distinct molecular identifier. Instead of being binned into consensus sequences, reads with shared molecular identifiers were discarded. MiTCR, with a Q25 quality threshold and the strictest error-elimination algorithm, was used for CDR3 identification, clonotype clustering and error correction. A nonparametric unseen species model with Euler transformation was used to estimate lower-bound total TCR beta diversity. TCRdb reanalyzed the raw reads on its own, using fastp at Q25 for trimming and MiXCR for clone calling, and kept in-frame beta chains. Merged by CDR3 protein, the rows form single entries marked with the most common genes and DNA. The V and J calls were determined by TCRdb, not by the authors. The sample yields some 850,000 distinct CDR3 sequences; around a quarter were counted once. The biggest ten clones account for around 3% of the sample.

A few counts support this clonotype. The clone's antigen remains unknown. The input lacks base qualities; no much larger clone sits a single base away. Systemically healthy Caucasian individuals from Russia, 39 in total and aged about 6 to 90 years, were included as donors. Each donor gave roughly 9.5 milliliters of peripheral blood, collected into EDTA-treated Vacutainer tubes. Ficoll-Paque density-gradient centrifugation was used to isolate PBMCs, with at least 6 million per sample. Trizol reagent was used to extract total RNA from PBMCs, with at least 5 micrograms per sample. The percentages of naive CD45RAhigh/CD27high T cells were determined by flow cytometry on a PBMC aliquot from every donor. These data also featured in a second study, about T cells of mothers and their children. From that second study: The donors were nine systemically healthy Caucasian individuals, made up of three mothers and their six children. cDNA synthesis consumed the entire amount of extracted RNA, loaded at approximately 1.6 ug RNA in each 15 ul reaction. In the second PCR, sample barcodes and 2-4 random nucleotides were introduced via the M1S primer. More than 8 million TCR beta CDR3 reads were obtained from each mother, and 2.5 million to 3.5 million reads were obtained from each child. Thymic selection shapes the output of TCR recombination in a similar way in related and unrelated pairs, and inherited differences have a minor effect. Related mother-child pairs always showed normalized repertoire overlap that was slightly higher than in unrelated mother-child pairs, though the difference was never significant. No persistent microchimeric T cell clones were found, with a detection sensitivity of approximately 110 clones per million clonotypes. To look for features that set related mother-child pairs apart from unrelated individuals, the researchers ran deep NGS to compare the TCR beta repertoires of mothers and children. Mothers averaged about 40 +/- 4 years of age and children averaged approximately 12 +/- 4 years. After adapters were ligated using NEBNext reagents, the libraries underwent 100+100 nt paired-end sequencing on an Illumina HiSeq 2000. Mother and child libraries were prepared a month apart and sequenced in separate runs to prevent cross-contamination. Between about 500,000 and 2,100,000 distinct TCR beta clonotypes were identified per donor. Naive TCR beta clonotypes were estimated from low-frequency clonotypes matched to each donor's FACS-determined naive share, without sorting.

This clonotype was obtained from a boy under 18 in good health. In this chain, TRBV11-1 is recombined with TRBJ2-7, with 8 bases aligning to TRBD2. The sample consisted of blood. The CDR3 region has the sequence CASSLYTGGYEQYF. The sequenced DNA is TGTGCCAGCAGCTTATACACGGGGGGGTACGAGCAGTACTTC.